This is a list of T cell receptor beta chains from one sample in a study of blood T cell repertoires in COVID-19. Clones were sequenced by immunoSEQ multiplex PCR, and TCRdb holds only the in-frame ones, with some missing. The table shows 410,000 or so clones, with approximately 91% occurring only once. Sequenced input: peripheral blood. These receptors were obtained from a woman between 35 and 50 years old with COVID-19, enrolled during active disease. Both conserved end residues are part of each CDR3. Fields, in order: clone size, J gene, V gene, D gene, CDR3 DNA, CDR3 protein. D genes are given only for firm matches. Clone size is shown for a subset of rows, as once, few, many or a class of expanded clone.

few	TRBJ1-1	TRBV12-5	TRBD1	TGTGCTAGTGGTTTGGCCGGGACAGGGGAGAGAGCTTTCTTT	CASGLAGTGERAFF
NA	TRBJ1-2	TRBV27	NA	TGTGCCAGCAGTTTGAACAGGGACTATGGCTACACCTTC	CASSLNRDYGYTF
NA	TRBJ1-2	TRBV3-1/TRBV3-2	NA	TGTGCCAGCAGCCAAAAGGGGATCTCCTATGGCTACACCTTC	CASSQKGISYGYTF
NA	TRBJ1-2	TRBV11-2	NA	TGTGCCAGCAGCCCCCGGGTGGATAACTATGGCTACACCTTC	CASSPRVDNYGYTF
NA	TRBJ2-3	TRBV27	TRBD2	TGTGCCAGCAGTTTAAACGGGAGGGGATCAGATACGCAGTATTTT	CASSLNGRGSDTQYF
NA	TRBJ1-4	TRBV6-8	TRBD1	TGTGCCAGCAGTCTATCCGGGACAGGCGGTAGGGAAAAACTGTTTTTT	CASSLSGTGGREKLFF
NA	TRBJ1-3	TRBV5-4	NA	TGTGCCAGCAGCCCCGCCCCCGGGACAGGAAACACCATATATTTT	CASSPAPGTGNTIYF
NA	TRBJ1-1	TRBV5-1	NA	TGCGCCAGCAGCTTGGCCGGAGGACGGGGGAACACTGAAGCTTTCTTT	CASSLAGGRGNTEAFF
NA	TRBJ1-2	TRBV12-3/TRBV12-4	NA	TGTGCCAGCACCTCACGGAGGGGCTACACCTTC	CASTSRRGYTF
NA	TRBJ2-3	TRBV27	NA	TGTGCCAGCAGTTTACAAGATACGCAGTATTTT	CASSLQDTQYF
once	TRBJ2-7	TRBV11-2	TRBD2	TGTGCCAGCAGCTTAGATGGATGGGGAGGGATGGGCCAGTACTTC	CASSLDGWGGMGQYF
NA	TRBJ1-1	TRBV27	NA	TGTGCCAGCAGTTTCGGTAGGGGCAGGAACACTGAAGCTTTCTTT	CASSFGRGRNTEAFF
NA	TRBJ2-5	TRBV2	NA	TGTGCCAGCAGAGAGGGGGTCTTCCAAGAGACCCAGTACTTC	CASREGVFQETQYF
NA	TRBJ1-5	TRBV6-5	NA	TGTGCCAGCAGTTACGGGGGAGGAAGCAATCAGCCCCAGCATTTT	CASSYGGGSNQPQHF
NA	TRBJ2-1	TRBV24-1	TRBD1	TGTGCCACCAGTGACCCGGGACAGAACAATGAGCAGTTCTTC	CATSDPGQNNEQFF
NA	TRBJ1-1	TRBV3-1/TRBV3-2	NA	TGTGCCAGCAGCCATCCAGGGCGGACTGAAGCTTTCTTT	CASSHPGRTEAFF
NA	TRBJ2-2	TRBV9	TRBD2	TGTGCCAGCAGCTCCGGGACTAGCGGGAGGGAGCGCACCGGGGAGCTGTTTTTT	CASSSGTSGRERTGELFF
few	TRBJ1-5	TRBV28	NA	TGTGCCAGCAGTGACTATGGACGGGGTGGACAGCCCCAGCATTTT	CASSDYGRGGQPQHF
NA	TRBJ2-2	TRBV28	NA	TGTGCCAGCAGCTCCCCCAATAGCGCAACCTCAACCGGGGAGCTGTTTTTT	CASSSPNSATSTGELFF
once	TRBJ2-1	TRBV24-1	NA	TGTGCCACCAGTGATTTTGGACTGCGCGGACGGGGCTACAATGAGCAGTTCTTC	CATSDFGLRGRGYNEQFF
NA	TRBJ2-3	TRBV27	NA	TGTGCCAGCTCTATTGTTACAGGGAATCCAGGGGCGCAGTATTTT	CASSIVTGNPGAQYF
NA	TRBJ1-2	TRBV20-1	NA	TGCAGTGCTAGATTGGGCCCCCGCTACACCTTC	CSARLGPRYTF
NA	TRBJ2-7	TRBV11-2	NA	TGTGCCAGCAGCTTATTTTTGGACAGTTACGAGCAGTACTTC	CASSLFLDSYEQYF
NA	TRBJ1-2	TRBV9	NA	TGTGCCAGCAGCGCCCGGGACACAACCTATGGCTACACCTTC	CASSARDTTYGYTF
NA	TRBJ2-7	TRBV14	TRBD1	TGTGCCAGCAGCCAGGGGACAGGGTCATACGAGCAGTACTTC	CASSQGTGSYEQYF
NA	TRBJ2-2	TRBV12-3/TRBV12-4	NA	TGTGCCAGCAGCCTGGCGGCCGGGGAGCTGTTTTTT	CASSLAAGELFF
once	TRBJ2-1	TRBV11-2	NA	TGTGCCAGCAGCTTAGTCGCGGGGATCCACAATGAGCAGTTCTTC	CASSLVAGIHNEQFF
NA	TRBJ2-7	TRBV5-5	NA	TGTGCCAGCAGCTCTGATATGGCTTCCTACGAGCAGTACTTC	CASSSDMASYEQYF
NA	TRBJ2-1	TRBV9	TRBD2	TGTGCCAGCAGCCCGGTCCCGGGAGGGTACAATGAGCAGTTCTTC	CASSPVPGGYNEQFF
NA	TRBJ1-6	TRBV28	TRBD1	TGTGCCAGCAGTCCCCAGGGGGGCGAGAATTCACCCCTCCACTTT	CASSPQGGENSPLHF
NA	TRBJ2-1	TRBV5-1	NA	TGCGCCAGCAGTCAACTTGGGCGGGACTCCCCTGCAAATGAGCAGTTCTTC	CASSQLGRDSPANEQFF
once	TRBJ2-1	TRBV7-3	TRBD2	TGTGCCAGCAGCCCTTCAGGGACTAGGAATGAGCAGTTCTTC	CASSPSGTRNEQFF
NA	TRBJ2-5	TRBV6-5	TRBD2	TGTGCCAGCAGCCTTAGGACTAGCGGGGGGCCGTACTTC	CASSLRTSGGPYF
NA	TRBJ1-4	TRBV9	TRBD1	TGTGCCAGCAGCGCCAAGAGGGGGCTTGAGGAAAAACTGTTTTTT	CASSAKRGLEEKLFF
few	TRBJ1-2	TRBV19	NA	TGTGCCAGTAGCCCTCCAGAGCGGGGGATCTATGGCTACACCTTC	CASSPPERGIYGYTF
NA	TRBJ1-6	TRBV7-2	NA	TGTGCCAGCAGCTTGACAGGCCGCTATAATTCACCCCTCCACTTT	CASSLTGRYNSPLHF
NA	TRBJ2-1	TRBV10-3	NA	TGTGCCATCAGTGAATCAGGCTCCTACAATGAGCAGTTCTTC	CAISESGSYNEQFF
NA	TRBJ2-2	TRBV19	TRBD1	TGTGCCAGTAGTCTCGGCAGGGGGCTGGGGGAGCTGTTTTTT	CASSLGRGLGELFF
NA	TRBJ2-3	TRBV7-2	NA	TGTGCCAGCACCCCGGGCAGGGTGACAGATACGCAGTATTTT	CASTPGRVTDTQYF
NA	TRBJ2-7	TRBV7-8	TRBD1	TGTGCCAGCAGCTTAGGGACAGGGGACGAGCAGTACTTC	CASSLGTGDEQYF
NA	TRBJ2-5	TRBV5-1	TRBD1	TGCGCCAGCAGCCTGGGACAGGGGACAGAAGAGACCCAGTACTTC	CASSLGQGTEETQYF
NA	TRBJ2-2	TRBV7-9	NA	TGTGCCAGCAGCTTAGCTCTGGCGGGCGGAGGGGAGCTGTTTTTT	CASSLALAGGGELFF
NA	TRBJ1-5	TRBV15	NA	TGTGCCACCAGCCACGACACGAGAAATCAGCCCCAGCATTTT	CATSHDTRNQPQHF
NA	TRBJ1-1	TRBV28	TRBD1	TGTGCCAGCAGTATCTGGACAGGGGGCATGAACACTGAAGCTTTCTTT	CASSIWTGGMNTEAFF
few	TRBJ1-1	TRBV3-1/TRBV3-2	NA	TGTGCCAGCAGCCAAGCAGAGGGAAGTGCTGAAGCTTTCTTT	CASSQAEGSAEAFF
NA	TRBJ1-2	TRBV7-9	NA	TGTGCCAGCAGTGAATCCAGGGTAGCTAACTATGGCTACACCTTC	CASSESRVANYGYTF
NA	TRBJ1-5	TRBV20-1	TRBD1	TGCAGTGCTAGTCCGCAGGGGGCGATTGGAAATCAGCCCCAGCATTTT	CSASPQGAIGNQPQHF
NA	TRBJ1-4	TRBV7-6	NA	TGTGCCAGCAGCTTAATCAGGGGTTCTAATGAAAAACTGTTTTTT	CASSLIRGSNEKLFF
NA	TRBJ1-4	TRBV28	NA	TGTGCCAGCAGTTTTTGGACCGGAGGGGAAAAACTGTTTTTT	CASSFWTGGEKLFF
NA	TRBJ2-7	TRBV28	NA	TGTGCCAGCAGTTTATTTTCAGGGATGGGCTACGAGCAGTACTTC	CASSLFSGMGYEQYF
NA	TRBJ2-7	TRBV28	NA	TGTGCCAGCAGTTTGGCGGACATTACTGTCTACGAGCAGTACTTC	CASSLADITVYEQYF
NA	TRBJ1-2	TRBV5-1	NA	TGCGCCAGCAGCTTGAATACCGGACAACTCAACTATGGCTACACCTTC	CASSLNTGQLNYGYTF